This T cell receptor (beta chain) was sequenced during a study of T cells in Graves' hyperthyroidism and ophthalmopathy. Amplification of TCR beta CDR3 regions used RNA as the template. With the HTBI primer set, the TCR CDR3 went through a first round of RT-PCR. TCRdb re-analysed the multiplex PCR reads in MiXCR, keeping a single row per CDR3 protein. The table has about 560,000 distinct CDR3 sequences, roughly 17% seen once. V gave up 7 bases and J gave up 2 bases, with 9 bases separating them. The CDR3 loop spans 13 amino acids. Germline lookup yields CDR1 LNHDA and CDR2 SQIVND (reference sequence). This clonotype occurred a few times.

V gene TRBV19 combines with J gene TRBJ1-5; D is undetermined. Sequencing used blood. This receptor was identified in a woman under 30 with Graves' hyperthyroidism. CDR3 sequence: CASTQFGNQPQHF. CDR3 nucleotide sequence: TGTGCCAGTACCCAATTTGGCAATCAGCCCCAGCATTTT.